The 21 T cell receptor beta chains reported below all come from one sample, sequenced in a study of blood T cells in healthy people across ages. With a J-beta primer mix and a sample-barcoded 5' primer, a second PCR ran about 6 to 11 cycles. TCRdb passed the 5' RACE reads through MiXCR, listing each CDR3 protein once. The sample yields approximately 900,000 distinct CDR3 sequences, under 35% seen once. In addition, the sample was reused for a study of T cells of mothers and their children.

Sequences were obtained from blood. The receptors derive from a woman in her thirties or forties in good health.

Remarks on this clonotype: Germline and junction disagree at one end, which may indicate a read error. The chain is built from TRBV20-1 and TRBJ1-2; a weak D match, TRBD1 (6 bases). This CDR3 comprises 13 residues. Germline CDR1 and CDR2: DFQATT and SNEGSKA (reference sequence). The chain's CDR3 is CSANKGQNYGHTF. Here the CDR3 DNA reads TGCAGTGCCAATAAAGGACAGAACTATGGCCACACCTTC.

The chain links TRBV5-5 to TRBJ2-3; no clear D gene. V was cut by 2 bases and J by 1 base, with 8 bases left in between. Germline V gene sequence: CDR1 SGHKS, CDR2 YYEKEE (reference sequence). This CDR3 comprises 14 residues. CDR3 sequence reads: CASSLRVGTDTQYF. The DNA of the CDR3 is TGTGCCAGCAGCTTAAGGGTTGGCACAGATACGCAGTATTTT. The entire variable domain, with the rest obtained from reference TRBV5-5 and TRBJ2-3, is as follows: DAGVTQSPTHLIKTRGQQVTLRCSPISGHKSVSWYQQVLGQGPQFIFQYYEKEERGRGNFPDRFSARQFPNYSSELNVNALLLGDSALYLCASSLRVGTDTQYFGPGTRLTVL.

In this sample, this clonotype turned up once. Possible read error: a much larger clone is one base away. The chain links TRBV20-1 to TRBJ2-4; D may match TRBD1 or TRBD2 (6 bases each). Matching the DNA end better, TRBJ2-5 makes the J call doubtful. Germline V lookup: CDR1 DFQATT, CDR2 SNEGSKA (reference sequence). This CDR3 region has 13 residues. CDR3 residues: CSSREGGQGTQYF. The CDR3 DNA reads as TGCAGCTCCCGAGAGGGGGGCCAAGGGACCCAGTACTTC.

Only a few counts were recorded for this clonotype. CDR3 DNA sequence: TGTGCCAGCAGCTCATCCTGGAGCACAGATACGCAGTATTTT. This translates into CASSSSWSTDTQYF. The chain combines TRBV7-2 with TRBJ2-3; D is undetermined. The germline CDR1 and CDR2 sequences are SGHTA and FQGNSA. This CDR3 comprises 14 residues. Trimming stripped 4 bases from V and 0 bases from J, with 8 bases between.

This clonotype appeared many times. The gene calls are TRBV18 and TRBJ2-1, with 8 bases matching TRBD1. CDR3 length: 16 amino acids. With 0 bases clipped from V and 6 bases from J, the junction kept 7 bases outside the gene matches. Germline CDR1 and CDR2: KGHSH and LQKENI. CDR3 amino acids: CASSPPARGRGNEQFF. The DNA of the CDR3 is TGTGCCAGCTCACCACCGGCCAGGGGGCGCGGCAATGAGCAGTTCTTC.

The V and J genes are TRBV28 and TRBJ1-5; a possible D gene is TRBD1 (6 bases). The length of the CDR3 is 15 residues. Germline V gene data show CDR1 as MDHEN and CDR2 as SYDVKM. The V end lost 3 bases, the J end lost 4 bases, and 13 bases lay between the germline ends. The CDR3 bases are TGTGCCAGCAGTTTTGGTTCAGGGGCTAATCAGCCCCAGCATTTT. Translated: CASSFGSGANQPQHF. Together with reference TRBV28 and TRBJ1-5, the CDR3 gives the full variable domain: DVKVTQSSRYLVKRTGEKVFLECVQDMDHENMFWYRQDPGLGLRLIYFSYDVKMKEKGDIPEGYSVSREKKERFSLILESASTNQTSMYLCASSFGSGANQPQHFGDGTRLSIL.

The J gene is TRBJ2-5, the V gene TRBV14, with a possible D match to TRBD1 (5 bases). Trimming removed 4 bases from V and 5 bases from J, with 17 bases in between. CDR1 and CDR2 from the germline V gene are SGHDN and FVKESK. The CDR3 covers 15 residues. Here the CDR3 DNA reads TGTGCCAGCAGCCTCACAAGGGGCGGCTGGGAGACCCAGTACTTC. It yields the protein CASSLTRGGWETQYF.

There are a few counts of this clonotype. V usage is TRBV2 and J usage is TRBJ2-1, with 11 bases fitting TRBD2. The CDR3 is made up of 13 amino acids. The V gene's germline CDR1 is SNHLY and CDR2 FYNNEI. The trim removed 6 bases at V and 9 bases at J, leaving 4 bases unmatched. The CDR3, as DNA: TGTGCCAGCAGCGGTAGCGGGGGGGGTGAGCAGTTCTTC. Its protein product is CASSGSGGGEQFF.

This clonotype was counted at least ten times. CDR3 in DNA: TGCAGTGCTAGGGGCGGGACAGTCAATTCACCCCTCCACTTT. Encoded protein: CSARGGTVNSPLHF. The rearrangement uses TRBV20-1 and TRBJ1-6, with 7 bases aligning to TRBD1. This CDR3 contains 14 residues. Germline trimming cut 3 bases from V and 7 bases from J; bases unmatched to any gene: 6. Germline V CDR1 and CDR2: DFQATT, SNEGSKA (reference sequence).

The rearrangement joins TRBV6-2 or TRBV6-3 to TRBJ1-5; 10 nucleotides agree with TRBD1. The CDR3 length is 13 residues. From germline, CDR1 is MNHEY and CDR2 SVGEGT. J gave up 4 bases and V 8 bases, and 2 bases lay outside the gene matches. The CDR3 reads CASGTGANQPQHF. The CDR3 nucleotides read TGTGCCAGCGGGACAGGGGCAAATCAGCCCCAGCATTTT.

The CDR3 nucleotides read TGTGCCAGCCTTGCTTTACCTAACTATGGCTACACCTTC. This gives the protein CASLALPNYGYTF. The chain joins TRBV21-1 to TRBJ1-2. TRBV21-1 is classified as a pseudogene. The CDR3 contains 13 residues.

This clonotype was detected a few times. The genes are TRBV12-3 or TRBV12-4 and TRBJ1-2, with D possibly being TRBD1 (5 bases). The V and J ends lost 5 bases and 3 bases respectively, with 13 bases between them. The CDR3 consists of 14 residues. CDR3 DNA: TGTGCCAGCAGTCCCGAGGAGGGGCACTATGGCTACACCTTC. It is translated as CASSPEEGHYGYTF.

This clonotype was recorded a few times. The chain carries TRBV28 and TRBJ2-7; 8 bases map to TRBD2. Losses at the gene ends were 6 bases for V and 3 bases for J; bases not matched to a gene: 13. CDR3 size: 16 residues. Germline CDR1 reads MDHEN; CDR2 reads SYDVKM. DNA for the CDR3: TGTGCCAGCAGGCTCCTGGCGGGGGGCCTCAGCTACGAGCAGTACTTC. Translated, it gives CASRLLAGGLSYEQYF.

This chain connects TRBV12-3 or TRBV12-4 to TRBJ2-1, with 8 bases fitting TRBD1. Losses at the gene ends were 6 bases for V and 9 bases for J; bases not matched to a gene: 16. The CDR3 loop spans 16 amino acids. In DNA form, the CDR3 reads TGTGCCAGCAGAAAAAATCGACAGGGGAATAACGGTGAGCAGTTCTTC. It translates to CASRKNRQGNNGEQFF.

This chain links TRBV7-6 with TRBJ2-3, with 9 bases matching TRBD2. V lost 2 bases, J lost 6 bases, and 9 bases stayed unmatched. From germline, CDR1 is SGHVS and CDR2 FNYEAQ. The CDR3 contains 16 residues. The CDR3 sequence: CASSLQPGLAQDTQYF. Written as DNA, the CDR3 is TGTGCCAGCAGCTTACAACCGGGACTAGCTCAGGATACGCAGTATTTT.

This clonotype was seen a handful of times. The chain links TRBV5-6 to TRBJ2-6; no clear D gene. CDR1 and CDR2 from the germline V gene are SGHDT and YYEEEE. The CDR3 has 15 amino acids. V dropped 2 bases and J dropped 4 bases, with 10 bases sitting between them. The CDR3 loop is CASSFGLRGANVLTF. CDR3 coding DNA: TGTGCCAGCAGCTTCGGCCTTAGGGGGGCCAACGTCCTGACTTTC.

This clonotype was recorded many times. The rearrangement uses TRBV7-3 and TRBJ2-3, with a tentative D call TRBD1 (6 bases). CDR1 is SGHTA, CDR2 FQGTGA, per germline. The V and J ends lost 4 bases and 3 bases respectively, with 20 bases between them. The CDR3 spans 17 residues. CDR3 sequence: CASSSPLSEGHTDTQYF. The CDR3 DNA sequence: TGTGCCAGCAGCTCACCCCTCTCCGAGGGACATACAGATACGCAGTATTTT.

This clonotype was recorded many times. V is TRBV27 and J is TRBJ2-1; possible D gene TRBD1, 6 bases. The CDR3 runs 16 residues. V shed 0 bases and J shed 4 bases, with 13 bases lying between them. CDR1 is MNHEY, CDR2 SMNVEV, per germline (reference sequence). In DNA, the CDR3 is TGTGCCAGCAGTTTATCGATGGGGACACCATACAATGAGCAGTTCTTC. As protein: CASSLSMGTPYNEQFF.

In this sample, this clonotype turned up once. One end of the junction varies from germline; a read error may be responsible. The chain is built from TRBV5-6 and TRBJ1-4; 8 nucleotides agree with TRBD1. CDR3 length equals 17 residues. Germline lookup yields CDR1 SGHDT and CDR2 YYEEEE. The CDR3 spells CAGSGQGWGRLSEKLFF. In DNA, the CDR3 is TGTGCCGGCAGCGGACAGGGTTGGGGGCGGCTAAGTGAAAAACTGTTTTTT.

This clonotype was counted ten times or more. This rearrangement joins TRBV4-3 to TRBJ2-7; D may be TRBD1 (6 bases). This CDR3 is built from 14 residues. Germline V gene lookup returns CDR1 LGHNA and CDR2 YSLEER. Trimming shortened V by 1 base and J by 3 bases, and 10 bases separated the two germline ends. The CDR3 DNA reads TGCGCCAGCAGCCAAGGGGACACTAGCTACGAGCAGTACTTC. Translating gives CASSQGDTSYEQYF.

The chain couples TRBV6-1 to TRBJ1-1, with 7 bases identical to TRBD1. Unmatched junction bases numbered 12, after V lost 6 bases and J lost 8 bases. There are 14 residues in the CDR3. The V gene's germline CDR1 is MNHNS and CDR2 SASEGT. The CDR3 loop is CASRLTGTSGEAFF. CDR3 DNA sequence: TGTGCCAGCAGACTGACAGGGACATCGGGAGAAGCTTTCTTT.